This TCR beta chain was recovered during a study of blood T cell repertoires in COVID-19. The CDR3 is 16 amino acids. Germline V lookup: CDR1 LGHDT, CDR2 YNNKEL (reference sequence). V dropped 2 bases and J dropped 4; count of bases not matched to a gene: 5. The protocol was immunoSEQ multiplex PCR, while the TCRdb copy is restricted to in-frame clones and leaves out a portion. The data contain about 200,000 clones, approximately 90% of them seen just once; the ten biggest clones take up around 0.85%. The specimen sequenced was peripheral blood. The sequence was collected from a man in his 60s with COVID-19, enrolled during active disease. The gene calls are TRBV3-1 (or the pseudogene TRBV3-2) and TRBJ2-1; 10 bases line up with TRBD2. CDR3 in amino acids: CASSQPSGLAYNEQFF. CDR3 nucleotides: TGTGCCAGCAGCCAACCTTCGGGACTAGCGTACAATGAGCAGTTCTTC.